The 17 T cell receptor beta chains given below trace back to one sample, sequenced in a study of T cells in Graves' hyperthyroidism and ophthalmopathy. Regions amplified from RNA transcripts were the TCR beta CDR3 regions. The HTBI primer set served for first-round RT-PCR of the TCR CDR3. TCRdb passed the multiplex PCR reads through MiXCR, listing each CDR3 protein once. The sample includes 600,000 or so distinct CDR3 sequences, over 12% seen only once; the top ten take more than 6%. Sequencing input: blood. These TCRs come from a woman in her late teens or twenties with Graves' ophthalmopathy.

The rearrangement links TRBV2 to TRBJ1-6; no firm D call. Germline CDR1 SNHLY, CDR2 FYNNEI. Trimming pared 6 bases from V and 7 bases from J, leaving 10 bases between. The CDR3 has 13 residues. Written as DNA, the CDR3 is TGTGCCAGCAGGGAGGCGGAAAATTCACCCCTCCACTTT. As protein: CASREAENSPLHF.

This clonotype was seen more than once but under ten times. With a much larger clone just one base away, this may be a read error. The rearrangement links TRBV5-1 to TRBJ2-3; 12 bases are a match to TRBD2. The CDR3 consists of 17 residues. The germline gives CDR1 SGHRS, CDR2 YFSETQ. Trimming removed 5 bases from V and 4 bases from J; junction bases left unmatched: 11. The CDR3 region is CASRTGTSGPSADTQYF. The CDR3 bases are TGCGCCAGCAGGACCGGGACTAGCGGGCCTAGCGCAGATACGCAGTATTTT.

This clonotype was picked up many times. The chain is built from TRBV6-6 and TRBJ2-2, with 7 bases fitting TRBD1. CDR1 MNHNY and CDR2 SVGAGI come from the germline V gene (reference sequence). The CDR3 runs 15 residues. The trim removed 0 bases at V and 6 bases at J, leaving 4 bases unmatched. CDR3 protein: CASSYSQGPAGELFF. CDR3 in DNA: TGTGCCAGCAGTTACTCACAGGGGCCCGCCGGGGAGCTGTTTTTT.

This clonotype has ten or more counts. This chain links TRBV6-1 with TRBJ2-7; TRBD2 agrees at 8 bases. CDR3 length equals 15 residues. Trimming cost V 6 bases and J 0 bases; bases outside gene matches: 7. Germline CDR1 reads MNHNS; CDR2 reads SASEGT. The CDR3 reads CASSTISGISYEQYF. CDR3 coding DNA: TGTGCCAGCAGCACAATTAGCGGGATCTCCTACGAGCAGTACTTC.

This clonotype was observed at least ten times. This chain joins TRBV11-3 and TRBJ2-1, with a tentative D call TRBD2 (6 bases). Germline V gives CDR1 SGHNT, CDR2 YENEEA. V lost 3 bases and J 8 bases, leaving 17 bases between the germline ends. The CDR3 length is 15 residues. CDR3 amino acids: CASSFFSGEGYEQFF. In DNA, the CDR3 is TGTGCCAGCAGCTTTTTTAGCGGAGAAGGATATGAGCAGTTCTTC.

In its sample, this clonotype was seen many times. This sequence joins TRBV20-1 and TRBJ1-1, with TRBD1 identical over 9 bases. Germline CDR1 is DFQATT and CDR2 is SNEGSKA (reference sequence). J gave up 1 base and V 1 base, and 7 bases lay outside the gene matches. The CDR3 spans 16 residues. The chain's CDR3 is CSARGRYRGRNTEAFF. Written as DNA, the CDR3 is TGCAGTGCTAGAGGCCGATACAGGGGGCGGAACACTGAAGCTTTCTTT.

The chain links TRBV4-3 to TRBJ2-2, with 11 bases identical to TRBD2. Germline CDR1 and CDR2: LGHNA and YSLEER. The CDR3 runs 17 residues. With V trimmed by 2 bases and J by 6 bases, 8 bases remained unmatched. CDR3 sequence: CASSQRTSGPSSGELFF. Here the CDR3 DNA reads TGCGCCAGCAGCCAAAGGACTAGCGGGCCGTCCTCCGGGGAGCTGTTTTTT.

This chain links TRBV20-1 with TRBJ1-5; D gene unclear. The CDR3 consists of 15 residues. V lost 6 bases to trimming and J lost 3 bases, with 18 bases between them. The germline CDR1 and CDR2 sequences are DFQATT and SNEGSKA (reference sequence). The CDR3 loop reads CSAQKGRWDNQPQHF. Written as DNA, the CDR3 is TGCAGTGCCCAAAAAGGCAGGTGGGACAATCAGCCCCAGCATTTT.

This clonotype was detected many times. The chain uses TRBV6-2 or TRBV6-3 and TRBJ2-2, with 9 nucleotides matching TRBD1. V lost 7 bases, J lost 1 base, and 7 bases stayed unmatched. The CDR3 spans 16 residues. Per the germline V gene, CDR1 is MNHEY and CDR2 is SVGEGT. For the CDR3, the DNA is TGTGCCAGCACCCATCCGGGACAGGGGAACACCGGGGAGCTGTTTTTT. Amino acids: CASTHPGQGNTGELFF.

In its sample, this clonotype was seen many times. The chain employs TRBV28 and TRBJ1-2; TRBD1 is a possible D gene (6 bases). Germline-derived CDR1 and CDR2 are MDHEN and SYDVKM. V lost 5 bases and J lost 3, with 13 bases in between. The CDR3 totals 14 residues. The CDR3 protein is CASSPGQTDYGYTF. CDR3 sequence (DNA): TGTGCCAGCAGTCCCGGACAGACTGACTATGGCTACACCTTC.

This clonotype was counted a few times. CDR3 region: CASSYSTGTSFYEQYF. In DNA form, the CDR3 reads TGTGCCAGCAGTTATTCTACCGGGACATCCTTTTACGAGCAGTACTTC. The chain joins TRBV6-2 or TRBV6-3 to TRBJ2-7; possibly TRBD1 for D (6 bases). CDR3 length: 16 amino acids. Germline CDR1 reads MNHEY; CDR2 reads SVGEGT. Trimming pared 3 bases from V and 4 bases from J, leaving 19 bases between.

The chain carries TRBV6-5 and TRBJ2-3; 9 nucleotides align to TRBD2. The germline V gene has CDR1 MNHEY and CDR2 SVGAGI. The CDR3 is 18 amino acids. V lost 0 bases to trimming and J lost 1 base; unmatched junction nucleotides: 8. For the CDR3, the DNA is TGTGCCAGCAGTTACTCGATGGCGGGAGGGCTGGGCACAGATACGCAGTATTTT. Translated, it gives CASSYSMAGGLGTDTQYF.

There are many counts of this clonotype. V and J are TRBV20-1 and TRBJ1-2; D gene uncertain. CDR3 length: 13 residues. Germline CDR1 is DFQATT and CDR2 is SNEGSKA (reference sequence). Trimming pared 6 bases from V and 4 bases from J, leaving 15 bases between. The CDR3 region has the DNA TGCAGTGCCGCAAACTTCGCCGGCTATGGCTACACCTTC. Translating gives CSAANFAGYGYTF.

This clonotype was observed many times. The genes are TRBV3-1 and TRBJ1-5, with no clear D. The CDR3 spans 14 residues. Trimming shortened V by 3 bases and J by 2 bases, and 8 bases separated the two germline ends. Germline V gene data show CDR1 as LGHDT and CDR2 as YNNKEL (reference sequence). The CDR3 DNA reads as TGTGCCAGCAGCCAGACTTCGGGCAATCAGCCCCAGCATTTT. Translated: CASSQTSGNQPQHF.

Many counts were recorded for this clonotype. V gene TRBV28 combines with J gene TRBJ2-7; possible D gene TRBD2, 5 bases. CDR3 length: 14 amino acids. V lost 3 bases to trimming and J lost 6 bases, with 15 bases between them. Germline V CDR1 and CDR2: MDHEN, SYDVKM. The CDR3, as DNA: TGTGCCAGCAGTTTGCAGTACGAAGCGGTCGAGCAGTACTTC. Its protein is CASSLQYEAVEQYF. Combining the CDR3 with reference TRBV28 and TRBJ2-7 gives the whole variable domain DVKVTQSSRYLVKRTGEKVFLECVQDMDHENMFWYRQDPGLGLRLIYFSYDVKMKEKGDIPEGYSVSREKKERFSLILESASTNQTSMYLCASSLQYEAVEQYFGPGTRLTVT.

Many counts were recorded for this clonotype. This chain connects TRBV3-1 to TRBJ2-3, with D perhaps assigned TRBD1 or TRBD2 (5 bases each). Germline-derived CDR1 and CDR2 are LGHDT and YNNKEL (reference sequence). V was trimmed by 2 bases and J by 0 bases, leaving 6 bases between them. The CDR3 length is 14 residues. This CDR3 reads CASSQWGSTDTQYF. CDR3 DNA: TGTGCCAGCAGCCAATGGGGGAGCACAGATACGCAGTATTTT.

This clonotype was counted many times. V is TRBV7-3 and J is TRBJ2-1; TRBD2 matches 8 bases. Germline trimming cut 6 bases from V and 3 bases from J; bases unmatched to any gene: 10. In germline, CDR1 is SGHTA, CDR2 FQGTGA. This CDR3 contains 16 residues. This chain's CDR3 is CASSLGGLVGYNEQFF. The CDR3, as DNA: TGTGCCAGCAGTTTAGGGGGACTAGTGGGCTACAATGAGCAGTTCTTC.